This TCR beta chain was recovered during a study of cytotoxic CD8 clonotypes in ibrutinib-treated CLL. Across the study: Of a cohort that held 10 to 12 relapsed/refractory and some 15 treatment-naive patients, around 18 were IGHV unmutated. General observations from the study: Sampling of sustained-remission and progressing patients occurred at differing times. The study found baseline clonality above age-matched healthy donors, tracking circulating CD8+ T-cell counts. On treatment, the uncommon public clonotypes contracted or remained stable.

V lost 4 bases and J lost 0, with 7 bases in between. The CDR3 spans 13 residues. Germline CDR1 reads SGHNT; CDR2 reads YENEEA. In this sample, this clone turned up a few times. Its matching antigen is unknown. Generated by immunoSEQ multiplex PCR, the TCRdb table keeps only in-frame clones and is missing some. The data hold more than 9,500 clones, with about four fifths observed a single time. The material was PBMCs, obtained at disease progression, from a patient treated with ibrutinib. V is TRBV11-3 and J is TRBJ2-7; maybe TRBD1 (6 bases). The sequence was obtained from a human donor with chronic lymphocytic leukemia. CDR3 in amino acids: CASSSGVSYEQYF. The CDR3 DNA reads TGTGCCAGCAGCTCAGGGGTCTCCTACGAGCAGTACTTC.